Sequencing of this T cell receptor beta chain was carried out in a study of T cells in Graves' hyperthyroidism and ophthalmopathy. Study summary: The initial diagnosis was the point when peripheral blood was collected, ahead of any treatment.

RNA transcripts were the template for amplifying TCR beta CDR3 regions. The study used the HTBI primer set for a first-round RT-PCR of the TCR CDR3. Each CDR3 protein gets one entry after TCRdb re-called the multiplex PCR reads with MiXCR. The table lists around 620,000 distinct CDR3 sequences, roughly 17% of them singletons, with 3% to 4.5% in the top ten. Diagnoses used clinical symptoms, serum thyroxine and TRAb, thyroid ultrasound and orbital computed tomography. With 0 bases removed from V and 5 bases from J, the gap between germline ends came to 7 bases. Germline V gives CDR1 SNHLY, CDR2 FYNNEI. This CDR3 is built from 13 residues.

The clonotype originates from a woman aged 25 to 45 with Graves' hyperthyroidism. Sequencing was performed on blood. The chain uses TRBV2 and TRBJ1-1; no clear D gene. The CDR3 is CASSEALVTEAFF. Written as DNA, the CDR3 is TGTGCCAGCAGTGAAGCGCTAGTGACTGAAGCTTTCTTT.